The 7 T cell receptor beta chains given below trace back to one sample, sequenced in a study of T cells in Graves' hyperthyroidism and ophthalmopathy. It was RNA transcripts that yielded the amplified TCR beta CDR3 regions. The HTBI primer set drove a first-round RT-PCR of the TCR CDR3. TCRdb reprocessed the multiplex PCR reads with MiXCR, giving one entry per CDR3 protein. The sample contains under 750,000 distinct CDR3 sequences, approximately 18% of which appear only once. Sequencing was carried out using blood. All receptors derive from a woman in her forties or fifties with Graves' hyperthyroidism that later progressed to Graves' ophthalmopathy.

This clonotype was counted at least ten times. The V gene is TRBV5-1, the J gene TRBJ1-5, with 12 bases aligning to TRBD1. The CDR3 totals 14 residues. V dropped 4 bases and J dropped 6; count of bases not matched to a gene: 2. The germline V gene has CDR1 SGHRS and CDR2 YFSETQ. The CDR3: CASSVGQGAQPQHF. The CDR3 DNA sequence: TGCGCCAGCAGCGTGGGACAGGGGGCTCAGCCCCAGCATTTT.

The chain uses TRBV11-2 and TRBJ1-1, with 7 bases identical to TRBD1. After removal of 3 bases from V and 1 base from J, the junction contained 17 bases not matched to a gene. The CDR3 sequence is 19 residues long. Germline V gene data show CDR1 as SGHAT and CDR2 as FQNNGV. CDR3 nucleotide sequence: TGTGCCAGCAGCTTTAACTTCGGGGGGGGGGACAGCACGAACACTGAAGCTTTCTTT. The encoded protein is CASSFNFGGGDSTNTEAFF.

The table lists this clonotype with a few counts. The genes are TRBV6-1 and TRBJ1-5; no firm D call. Per the germline V gene, CDR1 is MNHNS and CDR2 is SASEGT. The CDR3 consists of 13 residues. V was pared by 2 bases and J by 6 bases, with 8 bases between. DNA for the CDR3: TGTGCCAGCAGTGAATTGATCGTTCAGCCCCAGCATTTT. Protein product: CASSELIVQPQHF.

In its sample, this clonotype was seen many times. The V and J genes are TRBV20-1 and TRBJ2-7; TRBD1 might be the D (6 bases). The CDR3 extends over 15 amino acids. Deletions cut 4 bases from V and 5 bases from J, with 21 bases between. CDR1 and CDR2 from the germline V gene are DFQATT and SNEGSKA (reference sequence). The CDR3 DNA follows: TGCAGTGCTACAAAATTACAGGGCTTAGGGCACGAGCAGTACTTC. It translates to CSATKLQGLGHEQYF.

The V call is TRBV3-1, the J call TRBJ1-1; 10 bases align to TRBD1. Germline loops: CDR1 LGHDT, CDR2 YNNKEL (reference sequence). This CDR3 contains 16 residues. Trimming took 6 bases from V and 6 from J; bases not matched to a gene: 13. CDR3 sequence (DNA): TGTGCCAGCAGTTGGGGACAGGGGACCCGGGAACCTGAAGCTTTCTTT. Residues: CASSWGQGTREPEAFF. The full variable domain, in which reference TRBV3-1 and TRBJ1-1 provide the parts outside the CDR3, is DTAVSQTPKYLVTQMGNDKSIKCEQNLGHDTMYWYKQDSKKFLKIMFSYNNKELIINETVPNRFSPKSPDKAHLNLHINSLELGDSAVYFCASSWGQGTREPEAFFGQGTRLTVV.

This clonotype was observed a handful of times. The chain recombines TRBV12-3 or TRBV12-4 with TRBJ1-1; D gene ambiguous. Trimming stripped 6 bases from V and 0 bases from J, with 20 bases between. The CDR3 contains 17 residues. CDR3 bases: TGTGCCAGCAGCGGACCAATGGGATCTTATATGAACACTGAAGCTTTCTTT. Amino acid sequence: CASSGPMGSYMNTEAFF.

Ten or more counts support this clonotype. The chain employs TRBV5-1 and TRBJ2-3, with D possibly TRBD1 on 5 matching bases. The CDR3 is 15 residues long. Germline V CDR1 and CDR2: SGHRS, YFSETQ. V was pared by 0 bases and J by 4 bases, with 12 bases between. The CDR3 DNA is TGCGCCAGCAGCTTGGCCAGTGGGGCCGCAGATACGCAGTATTTT. Protein product: CASSLASGAADTQYF.